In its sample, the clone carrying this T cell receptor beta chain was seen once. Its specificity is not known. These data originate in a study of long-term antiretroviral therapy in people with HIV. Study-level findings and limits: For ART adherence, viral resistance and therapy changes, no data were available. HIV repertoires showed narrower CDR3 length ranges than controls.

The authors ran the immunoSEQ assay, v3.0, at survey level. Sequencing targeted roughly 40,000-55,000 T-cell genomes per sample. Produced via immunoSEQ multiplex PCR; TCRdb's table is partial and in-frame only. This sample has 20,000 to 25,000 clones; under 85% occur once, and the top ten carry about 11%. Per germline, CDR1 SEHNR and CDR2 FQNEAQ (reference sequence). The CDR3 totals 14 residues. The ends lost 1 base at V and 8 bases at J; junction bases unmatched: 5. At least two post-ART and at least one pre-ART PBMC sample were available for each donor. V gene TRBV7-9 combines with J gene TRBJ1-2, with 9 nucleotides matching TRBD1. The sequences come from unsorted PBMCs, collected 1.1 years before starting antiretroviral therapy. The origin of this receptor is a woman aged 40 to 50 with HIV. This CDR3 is CASSLGTGGDGYTF. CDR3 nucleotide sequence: TGTGCCAGCAGCTTAGGAACAGGGGGCGACGGCTACACCTTC.